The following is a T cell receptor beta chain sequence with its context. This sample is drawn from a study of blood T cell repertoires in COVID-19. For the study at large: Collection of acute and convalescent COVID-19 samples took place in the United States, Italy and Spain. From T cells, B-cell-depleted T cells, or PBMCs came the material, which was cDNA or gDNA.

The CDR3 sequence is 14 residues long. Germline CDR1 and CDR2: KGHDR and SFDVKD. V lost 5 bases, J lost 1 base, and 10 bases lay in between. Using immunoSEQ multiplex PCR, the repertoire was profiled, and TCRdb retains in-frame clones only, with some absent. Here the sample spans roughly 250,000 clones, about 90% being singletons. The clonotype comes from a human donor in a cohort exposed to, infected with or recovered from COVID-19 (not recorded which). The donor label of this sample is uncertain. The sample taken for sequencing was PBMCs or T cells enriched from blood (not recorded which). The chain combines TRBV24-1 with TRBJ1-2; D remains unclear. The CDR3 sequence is CATSAPGFNYGYTF. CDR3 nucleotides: TGTGCCACCAGTGCCCCGGGATTTAACTATGGCTACACCTTC.